The clone carrying this TCR beta chain was detected a few times. TCRdb fed the PCR reads into MiXCR, producing one record per CDR3 protein. The sample lists fewer than 20,000 distinct CDR3 sequences, 55% to 65% occurring once. This CDR3 region has 13 residues. Between the trimmed V and J ends, which lost 1 base and 4 bases, there was a span of 8 bases. CDR1 and CDR2 from the germline V gene are SGHTS and YDEGEE. This sample is part of a study of vaccination and CD4 T cells after COVID-19. At the level of the study: Sampling that followed vaccination took place a median approximately 70 days after dose two, within a range of 14 to 241.

This chain joins TRBV5-8 and TRBJ1-2, with D unclear. The clonotype was recovered from a human donor who had recovered from COVID-19. The material sequenced was CD4+ T cells from blood, taken before SARS-CoV-2 vaccination. CDR3 sequence: CASSLSRFYGYTF. Here the CDR3 DNA reads TGTGCCAGCAGCTTGAGCAGGTTCTATGGCTACACCTTC.